Below, 2 T cell receptor beta chains from the same sample are listed, as sequenced in a study of blood T cell repertoires in COVID-19. Produced via immunoSEQ multiplex PCR; TCRdb's table is partial and in-frame only. The sample carries some 460,000 clones, 87% recorded once. Sequenced: PBMCs or T cells enriched from blood (not recorded which). The receptors were sampled from a woman younger than 30 with acute COVID-19.

This clone was seen more than once but under ten times. This sequence joins TRBV5-4 and TRBJ1-1, with unresolved D. Germline V gene lookup returns CDR1 SGHNT and CDR2 YYREEE (reference sequence). This CDR3 comprises 14 residues. V lost 6 bases to trimming and J lost 1 base, with 13 bases between them. The CDR3 is CASIPEFSNTEAFF. As DNA, the CDR3 is TGTGCCAGCATCCCCGAGTTTTCGAACACTGAAGCTTTCTTT.

Concerning this clone: Additional DNA sequences in this sample encode the identical CDR3. V usage is TRBV19 and J usage is TRBJ2-7; TRBD1 agrees at 11 bases. The ends lost 2 bases at V and 2 bases at J; junction bases unmatched: 5. CDR3 length equals 16 residues. Germline-derived CDR1 and CDR2 are LNHDA and SQIVND (reference sequence). CDR3 sequence: CASSIRPGQGAYEQYF. DNA for the CDR3: TGTGCCAGTAGTATACGACCGGGACAGGGGGCCTACGAGCAGTACTTC.